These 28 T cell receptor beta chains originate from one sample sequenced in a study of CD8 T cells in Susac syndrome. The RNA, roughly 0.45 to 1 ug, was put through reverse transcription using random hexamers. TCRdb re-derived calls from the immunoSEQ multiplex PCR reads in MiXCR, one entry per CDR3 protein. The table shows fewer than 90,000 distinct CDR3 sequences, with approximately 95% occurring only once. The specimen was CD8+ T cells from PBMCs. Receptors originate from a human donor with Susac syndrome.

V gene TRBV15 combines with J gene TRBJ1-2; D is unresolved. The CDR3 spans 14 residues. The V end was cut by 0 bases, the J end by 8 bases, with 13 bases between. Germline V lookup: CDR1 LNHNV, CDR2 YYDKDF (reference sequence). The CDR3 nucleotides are TGTGCCACCAGCAGAGAAGAAACGGGCTTCGGCTACACCTTC. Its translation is CATSREETGFGYTF.

As DNA, the CDR3 is TGCAGCGTTAGAACAGATACGCAGTATTTT. Residues: CSVRTDTQYF. V and J are TRBV29-1 and TRBJ2-3; D is ambiguous. The CDR3 extends over 10 amino acids. With 5 bases removed from V and 3 bases from J, the gap between germline ends came to 3 bases. From germline, CDR1 is SQVTM and CDR2 ANQGSEA.

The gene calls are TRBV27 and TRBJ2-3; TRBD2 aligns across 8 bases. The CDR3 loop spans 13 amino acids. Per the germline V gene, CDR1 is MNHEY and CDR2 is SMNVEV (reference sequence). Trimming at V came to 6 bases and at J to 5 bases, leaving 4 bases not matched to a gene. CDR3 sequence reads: CASRGTSQDTQYF. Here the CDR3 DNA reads TGTGCCAGCAGGGGGACTAGTCAAGATACGCAGTATTTT.

CDR3 sequence reads: CASTQTGIGDEQYF. The CDR3, as DNA: TGTGCCAGCACCCAGACAGGAATCGGCGACGAGCAGTACTTC. The V call is TRBV2, the J call TRBJ2-7, with TRBD1 as a possible D gene (6 bases). Germline CDR1 is SNHLY and CDR2 is FYNNEI. This CDR3 has 14 residues. Trimming removed 7 bases at V and 5 bases at J, with 18 bases between.

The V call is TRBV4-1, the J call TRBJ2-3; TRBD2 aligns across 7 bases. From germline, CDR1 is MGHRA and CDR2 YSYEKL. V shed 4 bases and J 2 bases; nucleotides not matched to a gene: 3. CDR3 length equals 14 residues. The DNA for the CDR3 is TGCGCCAGCAGCCTGCGGGGGAACACAGATACGCAGTATTTT. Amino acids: CASSLRGNTDTQYF.

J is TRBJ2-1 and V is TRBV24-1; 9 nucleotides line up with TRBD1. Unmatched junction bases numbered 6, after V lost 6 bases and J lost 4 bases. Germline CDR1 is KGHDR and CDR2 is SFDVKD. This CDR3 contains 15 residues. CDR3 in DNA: TGTGCCACCAGTCGTGGGGACAGGGATTACAATGAGCAGTTCTTC. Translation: CATSRGDRDYNEQFF.

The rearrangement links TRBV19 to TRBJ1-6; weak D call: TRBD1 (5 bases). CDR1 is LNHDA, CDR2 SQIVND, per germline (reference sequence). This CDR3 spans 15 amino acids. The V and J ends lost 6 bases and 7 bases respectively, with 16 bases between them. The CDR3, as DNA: TGTGCCAGTAGCGAGCTGAATACAGGAAATTCACCCCTCCACTTT. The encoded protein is CASSELNTGNSPLHF. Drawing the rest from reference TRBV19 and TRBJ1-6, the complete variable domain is DGGITQSPKYLFRKEGQNVTLSCEQNLNHDAMYWYRQDPGQGLRLIYYSQIVNDFQKGDIAEGYSVSREKKESFPLTVTSAQKNPTAFYLCASSELNTGNSPLHFGNGTRLTVT.

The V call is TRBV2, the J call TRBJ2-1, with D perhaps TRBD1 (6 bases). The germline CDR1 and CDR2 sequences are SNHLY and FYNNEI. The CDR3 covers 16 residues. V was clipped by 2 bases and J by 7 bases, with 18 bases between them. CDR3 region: CASSERLQGIYNEQFF. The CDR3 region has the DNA TGTGCCAGCAGTGAAAGGCTACAGGGTATTTATAATGAGCAGTTCTTC. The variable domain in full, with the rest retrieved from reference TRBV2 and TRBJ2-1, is EPEVTQTPSHQVTQMGQEVILRCVPISNHLYFYWYRQILGQKVEFLVSFYNNEISEKSEIFDDQFSVERPDGSNFTLKIRSTKLEDSAMYFCASSERLQGIYNEQFFGPGTRLTVL.

CDR3: CASRLTARNEQYF. CDR3 nucleotides: TGTGCCAGCAGGCTCACTGCGCGGAACGAGCAGTACTTC. The rearrangement links TRBV27 to TRBJ2-7; D ambiguous. Germline loops: CDR1 MNHEY, CDR2 SMNVEV (reference sequence). This CDR3 contains 13 residues. The ends were cut back, 6 bases at V and 5 bases at J, with 14 bases in the middle.

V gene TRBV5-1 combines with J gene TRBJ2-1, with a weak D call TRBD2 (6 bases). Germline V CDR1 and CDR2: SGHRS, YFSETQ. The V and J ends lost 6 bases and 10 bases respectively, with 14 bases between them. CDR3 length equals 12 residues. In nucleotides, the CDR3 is TGCGCCAGCATCAGCTCGGGGGAAGAGCAGTTCTTC. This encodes CASISSGEEQFF.

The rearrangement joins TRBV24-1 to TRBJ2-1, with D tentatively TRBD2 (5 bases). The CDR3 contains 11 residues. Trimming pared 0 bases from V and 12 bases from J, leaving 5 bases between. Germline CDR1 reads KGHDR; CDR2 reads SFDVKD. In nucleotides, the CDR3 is TGTGCCACCAGTGATTTGGAGGGGCAGTTCTTC. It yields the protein CATSDLEGQFF.

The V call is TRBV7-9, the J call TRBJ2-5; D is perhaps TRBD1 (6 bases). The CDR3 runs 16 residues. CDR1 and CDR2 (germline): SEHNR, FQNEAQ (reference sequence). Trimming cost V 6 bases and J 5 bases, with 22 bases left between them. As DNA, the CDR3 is TGTGCCAGCAGTTCAACCTTACAGGGTCAGGGGGAGACCCAGTACTTC. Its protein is CASSSTLQGQGETQYF.

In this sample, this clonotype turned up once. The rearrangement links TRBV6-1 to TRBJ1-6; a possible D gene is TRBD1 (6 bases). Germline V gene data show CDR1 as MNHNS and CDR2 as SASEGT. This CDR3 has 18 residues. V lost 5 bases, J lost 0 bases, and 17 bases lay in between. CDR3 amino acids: CASSPGVGQGSYNSPLHF. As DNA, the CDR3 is TGTGCCAGCAGTCCAGGGGTCGGTCAGGGCTCCTATAATTCACCCCTCCACTTT.

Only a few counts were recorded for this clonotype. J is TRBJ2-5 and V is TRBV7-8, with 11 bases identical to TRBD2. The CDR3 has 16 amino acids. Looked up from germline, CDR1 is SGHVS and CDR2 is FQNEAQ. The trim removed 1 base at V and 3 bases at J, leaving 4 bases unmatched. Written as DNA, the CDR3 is TGTGCCAGCAGCTTAGTACTAGCGGGAGCTGAAGAGACCCAGTACTTC. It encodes CASSLVLAGAEETQYF.

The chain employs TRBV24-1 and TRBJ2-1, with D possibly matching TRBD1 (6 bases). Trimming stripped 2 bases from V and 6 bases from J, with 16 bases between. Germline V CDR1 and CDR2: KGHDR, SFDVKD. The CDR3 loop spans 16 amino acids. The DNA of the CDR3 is TGTGCCACCAGTGATTCCCGGGGCAGGGGTGGCAATGAGCAGTTCTTC. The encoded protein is CATSDSRGRGGNEQFF.

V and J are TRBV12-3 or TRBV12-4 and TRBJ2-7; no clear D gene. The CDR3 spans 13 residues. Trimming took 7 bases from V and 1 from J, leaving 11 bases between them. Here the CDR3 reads CASNPTGSYEQYF. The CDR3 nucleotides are TGTGCCAGCAACCCGACGGGTTCCTACGAGCAGTACTTC.

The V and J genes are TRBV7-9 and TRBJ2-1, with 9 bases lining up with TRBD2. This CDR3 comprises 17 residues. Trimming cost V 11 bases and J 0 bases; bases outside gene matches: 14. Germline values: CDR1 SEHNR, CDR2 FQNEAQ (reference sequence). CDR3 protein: CAGLSGGPRSSYNEQFF. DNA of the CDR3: TGTGCCGGGTTGAGCGGGGGGCCCCGCAGCTCCTACAATGAGCAGTTCTTC.

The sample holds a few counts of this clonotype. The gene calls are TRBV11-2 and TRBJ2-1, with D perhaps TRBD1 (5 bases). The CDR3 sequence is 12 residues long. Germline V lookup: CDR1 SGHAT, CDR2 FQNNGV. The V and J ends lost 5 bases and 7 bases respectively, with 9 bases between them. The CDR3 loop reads CASSPDRNEQFF. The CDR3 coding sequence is TGTGCCAGCAGCCCTGACAGAAATGAGCAGTTCTTC.

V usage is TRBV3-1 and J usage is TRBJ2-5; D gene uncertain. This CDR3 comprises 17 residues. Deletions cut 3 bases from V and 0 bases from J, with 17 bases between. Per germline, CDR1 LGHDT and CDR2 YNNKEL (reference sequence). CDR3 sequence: CASSHRTPSLYQETQYF. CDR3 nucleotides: TGTGCCAGCAGCCACCGAACCCCATCTTTGTACCAAGAGACCCAGTACTTC.

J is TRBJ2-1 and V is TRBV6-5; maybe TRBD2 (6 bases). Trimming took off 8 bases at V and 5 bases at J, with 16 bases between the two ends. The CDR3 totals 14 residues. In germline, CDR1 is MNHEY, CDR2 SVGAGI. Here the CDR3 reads CASSGGDPNNEQFF. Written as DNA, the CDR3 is TGTGCCAGCTCGGGCGGGGACCCCAACAATGAGCAGTTCTTC.

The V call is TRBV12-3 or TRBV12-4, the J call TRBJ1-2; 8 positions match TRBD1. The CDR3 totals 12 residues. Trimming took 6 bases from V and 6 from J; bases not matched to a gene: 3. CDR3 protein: CASSPTGDGYTF. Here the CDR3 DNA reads TGTGCCAGCAGCCCGACAGGGGATGGCTACACCTTC.

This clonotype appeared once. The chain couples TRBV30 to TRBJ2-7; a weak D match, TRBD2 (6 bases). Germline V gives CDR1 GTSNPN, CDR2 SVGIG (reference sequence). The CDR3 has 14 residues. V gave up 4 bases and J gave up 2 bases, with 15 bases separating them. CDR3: CAWTAWGGTYEQYF. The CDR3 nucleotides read TGTGCCTGGACCGCCTGGGGCGGGACCTACGAGCAGTACTTC. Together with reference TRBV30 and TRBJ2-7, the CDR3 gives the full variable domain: SQTIHQWPATLVQPVGSPLSLECTVEGTSNPNLYWYRQAAGRGLQLLFYSVGIGQISSEVPQNLSASRPQDRQFILSSKKLLLSDSGFYLCAWTAWGGTYEQYFGPGTRLTVT.

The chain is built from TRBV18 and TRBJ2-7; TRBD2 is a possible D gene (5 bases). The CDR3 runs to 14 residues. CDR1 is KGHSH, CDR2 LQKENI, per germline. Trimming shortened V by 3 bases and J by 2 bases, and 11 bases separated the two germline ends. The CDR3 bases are TGTGCCAGCTCACCCCGGGATTTTACCTACGAGCAGTACTTC. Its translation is CASSPRDFTYEQYF.

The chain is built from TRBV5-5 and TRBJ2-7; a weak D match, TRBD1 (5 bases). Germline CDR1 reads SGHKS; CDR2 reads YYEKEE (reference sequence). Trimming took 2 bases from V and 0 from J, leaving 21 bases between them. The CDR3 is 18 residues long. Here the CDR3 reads CASSFNLYRGDSSYEQYF. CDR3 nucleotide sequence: TGTGCCAGCAGCTTTAATCTCTACAGAGGTGACAGCTCCTACGAGCAGTACTTC.

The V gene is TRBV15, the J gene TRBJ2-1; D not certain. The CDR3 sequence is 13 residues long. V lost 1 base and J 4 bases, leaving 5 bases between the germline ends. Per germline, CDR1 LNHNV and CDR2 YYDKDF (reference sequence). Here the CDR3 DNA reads TGTGCCACCAGCAGAGCGGAATACAATGAGCAGTTCTTC. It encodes CATSRAEYNEQFF.

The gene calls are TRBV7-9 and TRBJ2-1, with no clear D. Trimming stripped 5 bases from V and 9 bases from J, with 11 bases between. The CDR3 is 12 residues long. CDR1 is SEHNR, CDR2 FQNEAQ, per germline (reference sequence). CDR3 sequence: CASSSKVAEQFF. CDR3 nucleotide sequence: TGTGCCAGCAGCAGCAAGGTTGCTGAGCAGTTCTTC.

DNA of the CDR3: TGCAGTGCCGTTCCGACTAGCGGCCTTTTTGGCGAGCAGTACTTC. Protein product: CSAVPTSGLFGEQYF. The V call is TRBV20-1, the J call TRBJ2-7; 9 bases are shared with TRBD2. Germline V CDR1 and CDR2: DFQATT, SNEGSKA (reference sequence). This CDR3 contains 15 residues. The J segment lost 6 bases and the V segment lost 6 bases, leaving 15 bases of the junction unmatched.

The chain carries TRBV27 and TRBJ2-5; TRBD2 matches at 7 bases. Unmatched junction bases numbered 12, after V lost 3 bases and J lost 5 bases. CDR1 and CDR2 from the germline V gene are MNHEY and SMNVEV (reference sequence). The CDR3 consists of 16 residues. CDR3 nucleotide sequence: TGTGCCAGCAGTTTCGGAGCGGGGAGGGCCGGTGAGACCCAGTACTTC. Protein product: CASSFGAGRAGETQYF.